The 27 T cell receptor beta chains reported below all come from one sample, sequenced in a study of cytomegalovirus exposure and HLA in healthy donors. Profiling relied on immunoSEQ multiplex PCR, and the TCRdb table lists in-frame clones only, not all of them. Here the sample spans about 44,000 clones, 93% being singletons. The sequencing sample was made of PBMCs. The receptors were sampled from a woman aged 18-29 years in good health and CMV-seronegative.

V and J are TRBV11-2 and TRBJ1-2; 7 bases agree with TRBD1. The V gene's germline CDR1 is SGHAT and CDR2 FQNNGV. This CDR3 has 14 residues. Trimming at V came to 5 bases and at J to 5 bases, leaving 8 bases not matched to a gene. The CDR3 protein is CASSTGTVAYGYTF. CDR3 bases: TGTGCCAGCAGCACCGGGACAGTGGCTTATGGCTACACCTTC.

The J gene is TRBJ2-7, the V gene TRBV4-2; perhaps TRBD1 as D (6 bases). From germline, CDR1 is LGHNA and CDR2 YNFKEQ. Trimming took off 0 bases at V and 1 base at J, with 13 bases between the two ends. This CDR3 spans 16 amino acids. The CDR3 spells CASSQELQGLSYEQYF. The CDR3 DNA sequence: TGTGCCAGCAGCCAAGAACTACAGGGTCTTTCCTACGAGCAGTACTTC.

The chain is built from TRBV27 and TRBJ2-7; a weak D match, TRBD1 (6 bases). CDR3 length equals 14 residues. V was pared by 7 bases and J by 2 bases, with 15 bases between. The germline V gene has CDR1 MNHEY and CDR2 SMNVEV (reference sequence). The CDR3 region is CASTEGGSAYEQYF. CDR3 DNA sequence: TGTGCCAGCACCGAAGGGGGAAGCGCCTACGAGCAGTACTTC.

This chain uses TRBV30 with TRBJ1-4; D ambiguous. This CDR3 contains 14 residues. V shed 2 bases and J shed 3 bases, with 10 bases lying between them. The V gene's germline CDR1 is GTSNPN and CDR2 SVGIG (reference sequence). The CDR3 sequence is CAWSKGGSNEKLFF. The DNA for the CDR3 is TGTGCCTGGAGTAAGGGCGGGTCTAATGAAAAACTGTTTTTT.

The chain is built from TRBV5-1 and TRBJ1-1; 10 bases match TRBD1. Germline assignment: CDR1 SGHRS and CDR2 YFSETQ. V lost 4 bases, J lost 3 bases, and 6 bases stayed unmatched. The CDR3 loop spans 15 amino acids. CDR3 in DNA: TGCGCCAGCAGCCCGGGGACAGGGGAGGACACTGAAGCTTTCTTT. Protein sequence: CASSPGTGEDTEAFF. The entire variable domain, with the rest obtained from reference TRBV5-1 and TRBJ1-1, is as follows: KAGVTQTPRYLIKTRGQQVTLSCSPISGHRSVSWYQQTPGQGLQFLFEYFSETQRNKGNFPGRFSGRQFSNSRSEMNVSTLELGDSALYLCASSPGTGEDTEAFFGQGTRLTVV.

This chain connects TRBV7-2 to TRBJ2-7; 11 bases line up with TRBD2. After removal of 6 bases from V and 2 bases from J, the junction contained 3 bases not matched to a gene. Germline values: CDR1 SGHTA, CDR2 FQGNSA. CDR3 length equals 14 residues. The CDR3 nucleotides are TGTGCCAGCAGTACTAGCGGGAGAACCTACGAGCAGTACTTC. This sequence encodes CASSTSGRTYEQYF. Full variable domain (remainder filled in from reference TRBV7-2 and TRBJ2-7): GAGVSQSPSNKVTEKGKDVELRCDPISGHTALYWYRQSLGQGLEFLIYFQGNSAPDKSGLPSDRFSAERTGGSVSTLTIQRTQQEDSAVYLCASSTSGRTYEQYFGPGTRLTVT.

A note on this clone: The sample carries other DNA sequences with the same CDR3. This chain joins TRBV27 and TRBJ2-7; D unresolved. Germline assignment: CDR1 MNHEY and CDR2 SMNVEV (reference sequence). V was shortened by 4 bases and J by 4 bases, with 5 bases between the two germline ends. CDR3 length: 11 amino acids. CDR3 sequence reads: CASSSGYEQYF. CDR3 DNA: TGTGCCAGCAGTTCAGGTTACGAGCAGTACTTC.

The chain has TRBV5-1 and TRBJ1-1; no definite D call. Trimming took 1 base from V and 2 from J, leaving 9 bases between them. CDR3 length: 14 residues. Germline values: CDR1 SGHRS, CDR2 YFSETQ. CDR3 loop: CASSLLRSNTEAFF. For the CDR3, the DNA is TGCGCCAGCAGCTTGCTTCGGAGTAACACTGAAGCTTTCTTT.

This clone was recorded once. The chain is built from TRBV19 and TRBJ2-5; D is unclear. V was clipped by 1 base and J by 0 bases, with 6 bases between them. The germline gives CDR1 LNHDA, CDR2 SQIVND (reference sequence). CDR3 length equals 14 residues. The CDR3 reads CASSIGRNQETQYF. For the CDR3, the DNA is TGTGCCAGTAGTATAGGCAGGAACCAAGAGACCCAGTACTTC.

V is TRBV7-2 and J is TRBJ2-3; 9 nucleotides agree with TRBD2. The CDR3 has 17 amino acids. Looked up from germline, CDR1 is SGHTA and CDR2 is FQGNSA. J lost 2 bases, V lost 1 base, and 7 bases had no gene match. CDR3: CASSLVILAGHTDTQYF. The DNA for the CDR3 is TGTGCCAGCAGCTTAGTAATTCTAGCGGGGCACACAGATACGCAGTATTTT.

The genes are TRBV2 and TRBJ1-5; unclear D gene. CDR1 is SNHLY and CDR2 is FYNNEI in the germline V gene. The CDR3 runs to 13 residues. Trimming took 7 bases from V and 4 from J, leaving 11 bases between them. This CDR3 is CASTALRNQPQHF. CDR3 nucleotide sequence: TGTGCCAGCACCGCCCTAAGAAATCAGCCCCAGCATTTT.

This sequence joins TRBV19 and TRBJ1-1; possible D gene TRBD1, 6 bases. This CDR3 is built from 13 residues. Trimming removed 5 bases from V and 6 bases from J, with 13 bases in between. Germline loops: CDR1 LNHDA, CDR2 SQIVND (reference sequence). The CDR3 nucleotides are TGTGCCAGTAGTGGGGGCCCGCGCGCTGAAGCTTTCTTT. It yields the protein CASSGGPRAEAFF.

The CDR3 loop reads CASSPGTGTADYGYTF. Written as DNA, the CDR3 is TGCGCCAGCAGCCCCGGGACAGGGACAGCCGACTATGGCTACACCTTC. The rearrangement uses TRBV5-1 and TRBJ1-2; 9 nucleotides agree with TRBD1. The CDR3 extends over 16 amino acids. With 4 bases clipped from V and 3 bases from J, the junction kept 10 bases outside the gene matches. Looked up from germline, CDR1 is SGHRS and CDR2 is YFSETQ. Full variable domain (outside the CDR3, taken from reference TRBV5-1 and TRBJ1-2): KAGVTQTPRYLIKTRGQQVTLSCSPISGHRSVSWYQQTPGQGLQFLFEYFSETQRNKGNFPGRFSGRQFSNSRSEMNVSTLELGDSALYLCASSPGTGTADYGYTFGSGTRLTVV.

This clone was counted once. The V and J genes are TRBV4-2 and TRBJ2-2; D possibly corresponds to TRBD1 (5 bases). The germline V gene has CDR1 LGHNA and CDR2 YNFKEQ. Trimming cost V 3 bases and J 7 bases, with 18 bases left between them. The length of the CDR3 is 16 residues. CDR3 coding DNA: TGTGCCAGCAGCCATCAGGGTCCCGATGGCAGCGGGGAGCTGTTTTTT. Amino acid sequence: CASSHQGPDGSGELFF.

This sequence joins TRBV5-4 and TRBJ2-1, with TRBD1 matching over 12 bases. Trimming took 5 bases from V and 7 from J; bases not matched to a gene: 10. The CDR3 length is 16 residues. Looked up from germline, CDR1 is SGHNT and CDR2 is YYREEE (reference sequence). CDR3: CASSTRDRGLSNEQFF. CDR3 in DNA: TGTGCCAGCAGTACCCGGGACAGGGGGCTTAGTAATGAGCAGTTCTTC. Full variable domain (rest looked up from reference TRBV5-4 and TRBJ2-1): ETGVTQSPTHLIKTRGQQVTLRCSSQSGHNTVSWYQQALGQGPQFIFQYYREEENGRGNFPPRFSGLQFPNYSSELNVNALELDDSALYLCASSTRDRGLSNEQFFGPGTRLTVL.

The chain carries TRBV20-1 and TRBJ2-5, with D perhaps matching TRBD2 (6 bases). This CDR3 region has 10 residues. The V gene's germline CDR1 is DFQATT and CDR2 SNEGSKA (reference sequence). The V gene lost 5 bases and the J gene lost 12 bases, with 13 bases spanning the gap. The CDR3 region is CSASSAAEYF. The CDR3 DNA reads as TGCAGTGCTTCTAGCGCCGCCGAGTACTTC.

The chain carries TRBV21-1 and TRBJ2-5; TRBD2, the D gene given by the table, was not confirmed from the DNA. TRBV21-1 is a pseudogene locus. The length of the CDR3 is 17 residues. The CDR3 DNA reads TGTGCCAGCAGCAAAAATATACGGGAGGGCCAACAAGAGACCCAGTACTTC. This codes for CASSKNIREGQQETQYF.

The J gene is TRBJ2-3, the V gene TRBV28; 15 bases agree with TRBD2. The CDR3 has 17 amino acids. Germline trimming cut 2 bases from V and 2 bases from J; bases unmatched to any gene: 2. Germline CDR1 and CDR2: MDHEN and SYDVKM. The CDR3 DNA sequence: TGTGCCAGCAGTTTAGGGACTAGCGGGGGGTCCACAGATACGCAGTATTTT. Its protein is CASSLGTSGGSTDTQYF.

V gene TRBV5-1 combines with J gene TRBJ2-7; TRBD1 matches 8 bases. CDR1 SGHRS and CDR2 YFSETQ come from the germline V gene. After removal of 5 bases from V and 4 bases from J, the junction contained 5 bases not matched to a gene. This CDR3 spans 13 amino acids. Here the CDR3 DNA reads TGCGCCAGCAGAAAGACAGGGGAATACGAGCAGTACTTC. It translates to CASRKTGEYEQYF.

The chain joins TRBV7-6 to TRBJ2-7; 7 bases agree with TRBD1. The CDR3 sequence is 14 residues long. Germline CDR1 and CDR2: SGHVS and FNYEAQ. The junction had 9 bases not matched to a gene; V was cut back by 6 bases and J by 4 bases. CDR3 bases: TGTGCCAGCAGTTCCGACAGGGCCCCATACGAGCAGTACTTC. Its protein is CASSSDRAPYEQYF.

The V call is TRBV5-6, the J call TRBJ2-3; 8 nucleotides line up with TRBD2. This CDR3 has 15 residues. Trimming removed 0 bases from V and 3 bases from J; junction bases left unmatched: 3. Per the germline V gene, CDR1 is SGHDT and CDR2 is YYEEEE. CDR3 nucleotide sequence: TGTGCCAGCAGCTTGGCGTTAGCGGGGACAGATACGCAGTATTTT. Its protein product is CASSLALAGTDTQYF.

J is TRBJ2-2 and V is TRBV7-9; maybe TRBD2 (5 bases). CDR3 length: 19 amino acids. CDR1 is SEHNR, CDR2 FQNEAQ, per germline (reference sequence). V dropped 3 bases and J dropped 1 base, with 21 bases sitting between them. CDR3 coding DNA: TGTGCCAGCAGCTTCTCCGCGGGTGGTTGGTCGGGGAACACCGGGGAGCTGTTTTTT. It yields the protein CASSFSAGGWSGNTGELFF. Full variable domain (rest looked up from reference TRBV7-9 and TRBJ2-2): DTGVSQNPRHKITKRGQNVTFRCDPISEHNRLYWYRQTLGQGPEFLTYFQNEAQLEKSRLLSDRFSAERPKGSFSTLEIQRTEQGDSAMYLCASSFSAGGWSGNTGELFFGEGSRLTVL.

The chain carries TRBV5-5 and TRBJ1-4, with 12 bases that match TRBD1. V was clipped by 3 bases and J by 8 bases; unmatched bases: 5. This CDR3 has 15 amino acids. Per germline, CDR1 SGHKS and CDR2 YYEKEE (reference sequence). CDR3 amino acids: CASSSAGTGGEKLFF. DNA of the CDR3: TGTGCCAGCAGCTCCGCCGGGACAGGGGGCGAAAAACTGTTTTTT.

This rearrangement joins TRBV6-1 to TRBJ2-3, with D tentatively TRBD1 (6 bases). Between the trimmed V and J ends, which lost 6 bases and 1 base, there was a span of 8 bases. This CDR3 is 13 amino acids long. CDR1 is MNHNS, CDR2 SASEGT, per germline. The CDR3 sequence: CASRWTGTDTQYF. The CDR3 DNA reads TGTGCCAGCAGATGGACAGGCACAGATACGCAGTATTTT.

The CDR3 DNA follows: TGTGCCAGCAGCATAGGACAGGGCTTTTCACCCCTCCACTTT. It encodes CASSIGQGFSPLHF. V gene TRBV28 combines with J gene TRBJ1-6; TRBD1 matches at 8 bases. The ends lost 6 bases at V and 9 bases at J; junction bases unmatched: 7. The V gene's germline CDR1 is MDHEN and CDR2 SYDVKM. This CDR3 is 14 amino acids long.

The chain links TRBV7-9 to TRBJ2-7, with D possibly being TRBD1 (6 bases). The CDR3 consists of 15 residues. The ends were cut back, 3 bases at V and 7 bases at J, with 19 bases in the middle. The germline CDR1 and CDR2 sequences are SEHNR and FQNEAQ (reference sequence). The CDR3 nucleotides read TGTGCCAGCAGCTTTGAACAGGGTAGCCCTTATGAGCAGTACTTC. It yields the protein CASSFEQGSPYEQYF.

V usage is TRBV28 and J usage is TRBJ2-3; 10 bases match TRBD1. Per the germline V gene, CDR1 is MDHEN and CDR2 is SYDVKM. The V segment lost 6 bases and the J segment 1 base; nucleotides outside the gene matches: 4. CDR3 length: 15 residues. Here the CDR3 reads CASSSGTGGTDTQYF. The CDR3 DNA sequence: TGTGCCAGCAGCTCCGGGACAGGGGGCACAGATACGCAGTATTTT.